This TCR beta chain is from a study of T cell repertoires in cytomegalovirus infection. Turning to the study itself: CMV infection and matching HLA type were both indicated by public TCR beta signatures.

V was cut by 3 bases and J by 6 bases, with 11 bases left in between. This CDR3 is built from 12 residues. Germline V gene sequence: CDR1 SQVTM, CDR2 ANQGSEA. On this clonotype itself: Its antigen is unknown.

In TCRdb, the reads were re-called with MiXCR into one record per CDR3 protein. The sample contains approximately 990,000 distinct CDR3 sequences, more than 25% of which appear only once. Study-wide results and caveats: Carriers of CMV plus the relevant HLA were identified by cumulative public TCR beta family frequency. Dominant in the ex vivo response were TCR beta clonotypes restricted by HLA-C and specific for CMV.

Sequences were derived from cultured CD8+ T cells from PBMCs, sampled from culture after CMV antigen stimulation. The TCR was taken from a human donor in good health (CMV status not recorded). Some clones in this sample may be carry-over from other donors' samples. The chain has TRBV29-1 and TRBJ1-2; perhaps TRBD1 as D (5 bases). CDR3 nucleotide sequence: TGCAGCGTTGAGGGACCCCGGGATGGCTACACCTTC. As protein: CSVEGPRDGYTF.